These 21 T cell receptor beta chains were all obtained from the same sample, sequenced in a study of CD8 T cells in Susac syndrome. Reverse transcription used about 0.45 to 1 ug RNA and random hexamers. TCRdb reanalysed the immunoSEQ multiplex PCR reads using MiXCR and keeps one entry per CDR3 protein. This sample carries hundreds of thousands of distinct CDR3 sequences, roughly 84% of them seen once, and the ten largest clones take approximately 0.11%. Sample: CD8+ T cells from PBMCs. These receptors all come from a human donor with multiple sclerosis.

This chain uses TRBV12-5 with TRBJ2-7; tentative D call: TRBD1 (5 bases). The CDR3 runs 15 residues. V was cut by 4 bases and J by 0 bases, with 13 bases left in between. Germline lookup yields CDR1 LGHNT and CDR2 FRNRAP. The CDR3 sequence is CASGSSGRSSYEQYF. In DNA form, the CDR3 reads TGTGCTAGTGGTTCCTCAGGGCGAAGCTCCTACGAGCAGTACTTC.

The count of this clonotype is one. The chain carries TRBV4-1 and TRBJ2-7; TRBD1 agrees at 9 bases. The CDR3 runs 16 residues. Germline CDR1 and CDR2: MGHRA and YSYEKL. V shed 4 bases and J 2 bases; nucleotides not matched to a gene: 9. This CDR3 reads CASSRVYRTGAYEQYF. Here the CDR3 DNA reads TGCGCCAGCAGCCGAGTTTACAGGACAGGGGCCTACGAGCAGTACTTC.

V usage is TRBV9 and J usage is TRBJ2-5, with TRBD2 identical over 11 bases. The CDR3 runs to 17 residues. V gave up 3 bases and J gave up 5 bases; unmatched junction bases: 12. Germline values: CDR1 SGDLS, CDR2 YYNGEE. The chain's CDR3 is CASSDGTSGPRRETQYF. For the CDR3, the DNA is TGTGCCAGCAGCGACGGGACTAGCGGACCTAGGAGGGAGACCCAGTACTTC.

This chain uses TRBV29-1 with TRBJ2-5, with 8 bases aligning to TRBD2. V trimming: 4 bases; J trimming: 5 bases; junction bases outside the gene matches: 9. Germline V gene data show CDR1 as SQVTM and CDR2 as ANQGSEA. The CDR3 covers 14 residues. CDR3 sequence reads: CSVGRAGVRETQYF. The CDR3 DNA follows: TGCAGCGTTGGGAGAGCGGGAGTACGGGAGACCCAGTACTTC.

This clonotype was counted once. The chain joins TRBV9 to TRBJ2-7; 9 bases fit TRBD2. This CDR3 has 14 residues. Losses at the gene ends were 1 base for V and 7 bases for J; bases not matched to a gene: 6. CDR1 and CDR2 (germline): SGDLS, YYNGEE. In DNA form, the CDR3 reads TGTGCCAGCAGCGTATCCCTAGCGGGAAGGGAGCAGTACTTC. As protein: CASSVSLAGREQYF.

As DNA, the CDR3 is TGTGCCAGCAAGAGTAGCAATCAGCCCCAGCATTTT. Amino acid sequence: CASKSSNQPQHF. This rearrangement joins TRBV27 to TRBJ1-5; no definite D call. The CDR3 covers 12 residues. The V end lost 7 bases, the J end lost 0 bases, and 4 bases lay between the germline ends. Germline loops: CDR1 MNHEY, CDR2 SMNVEV (reference sequence).

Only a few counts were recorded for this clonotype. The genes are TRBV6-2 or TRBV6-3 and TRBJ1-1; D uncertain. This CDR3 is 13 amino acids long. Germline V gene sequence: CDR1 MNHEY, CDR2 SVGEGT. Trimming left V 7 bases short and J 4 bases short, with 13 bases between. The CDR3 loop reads CASTSGSFTEAFF. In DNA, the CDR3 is TGTGCCAGCACTTCTGGATCCTTCACTGAAGCTTTCTTT.

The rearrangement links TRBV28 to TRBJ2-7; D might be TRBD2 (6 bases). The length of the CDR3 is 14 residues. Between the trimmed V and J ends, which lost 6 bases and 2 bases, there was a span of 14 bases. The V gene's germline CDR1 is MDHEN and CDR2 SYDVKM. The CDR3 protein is CASSSSGSTYEQYF. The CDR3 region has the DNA TGTGCCAGCAGCTCTTCCGGGAGTACCTACGAGCAGTACTTC. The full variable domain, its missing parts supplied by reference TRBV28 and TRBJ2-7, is DVKVTQSSRYLVKRTGEKVFLECVQDMDHENMFWYRQDPGLGLRLIYFSYDVKMKEKGDIPEGYSVSREKKERFSLILESASTNQTSMYLCASSSSGSTYEQYFGPGTRLTVT.

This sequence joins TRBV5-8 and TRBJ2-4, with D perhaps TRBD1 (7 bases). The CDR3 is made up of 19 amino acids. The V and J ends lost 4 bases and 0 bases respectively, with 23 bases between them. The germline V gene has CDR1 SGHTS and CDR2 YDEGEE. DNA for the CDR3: TGTGCCAGCAGCCCGGACGCGGGACAGCCTACACTAGCCAAAAACATTCAGTACTTC. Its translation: CASSPDAGQPTLAKNIQYF.

The CDR3 region is CASSKTVSSYNEQFF. The CDR3 bases are TGTGCCAGCAGCAAAACGGTTAGCTCCTACAATGAGCAGTTCTTC. The chain employs TRBV21-1 and TRBJ2-1. TRBV21-1 corresponds to a pseudogene. This CDR3 is built from 15 residues.

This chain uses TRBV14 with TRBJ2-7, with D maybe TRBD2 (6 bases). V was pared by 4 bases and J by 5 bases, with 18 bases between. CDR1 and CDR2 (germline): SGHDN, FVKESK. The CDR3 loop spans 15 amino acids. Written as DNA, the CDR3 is TGTGCCAGCAGCCGAAGGCGCATGGGGGGAGACGAGCAGTACTTC. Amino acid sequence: CASSRRRMGGDEQYF.

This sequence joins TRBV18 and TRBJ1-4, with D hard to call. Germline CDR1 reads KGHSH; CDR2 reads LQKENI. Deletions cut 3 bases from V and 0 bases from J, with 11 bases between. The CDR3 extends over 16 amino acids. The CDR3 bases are TGTGCCAGCTCACCCGCTTGGGTGGCAACTAATGAAAAACTGTTTTTT. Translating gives CASSPAWVATNEKLFF.

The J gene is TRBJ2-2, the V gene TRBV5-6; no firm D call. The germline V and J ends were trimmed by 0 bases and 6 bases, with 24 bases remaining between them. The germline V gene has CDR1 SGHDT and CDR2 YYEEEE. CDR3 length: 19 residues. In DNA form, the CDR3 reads TGTGCCAGCAGCTTGGCCGGTAGGCCCGCTTCACGTCTGGCCGGGGAGCTGTTTTTT. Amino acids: CASSLAGRPASRLAGELFF.

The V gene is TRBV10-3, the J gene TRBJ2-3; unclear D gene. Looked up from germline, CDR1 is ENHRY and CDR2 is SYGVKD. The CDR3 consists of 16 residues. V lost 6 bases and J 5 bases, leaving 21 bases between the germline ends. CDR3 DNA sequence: TGTGCCATCAGCACCAGACTGGATGAGAGGAGAGATACGCAGTATTTT. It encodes CAISTRLDERRDTQYF.

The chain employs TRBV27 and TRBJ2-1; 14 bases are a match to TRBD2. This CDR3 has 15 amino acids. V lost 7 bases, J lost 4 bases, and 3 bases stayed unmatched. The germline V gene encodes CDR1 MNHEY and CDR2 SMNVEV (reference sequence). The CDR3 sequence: CASMGLAGVYNEQFF. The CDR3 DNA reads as TGTGCCAGCATGGGACTAGCGGGGGTATACAATGAGCAGTTCTTC.

For the CDR3, the DNA is TGTGCCAGCAGTTTGACGACCCGATATGGCTACACCTTC. This encodes CASSLTTRYGYTF. The chain couples TRBV28 to TRBJ1-2; D is unclear. The germline V and J ends were trimmed by 3 bases and 5 bases, with 10 bases remaining between them. The CDR3 has 13 residues. The germline V gene has CDR1 MDHEN and CDR2 SYDVKM.

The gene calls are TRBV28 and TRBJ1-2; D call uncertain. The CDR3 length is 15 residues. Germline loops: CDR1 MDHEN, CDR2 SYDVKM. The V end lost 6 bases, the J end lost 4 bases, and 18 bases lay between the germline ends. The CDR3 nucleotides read TGTGCCAGCAGCTCCCCGAGAGAGGGTAGCTATGGCTACACCTTC. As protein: CASSSPREGSYGYTF.

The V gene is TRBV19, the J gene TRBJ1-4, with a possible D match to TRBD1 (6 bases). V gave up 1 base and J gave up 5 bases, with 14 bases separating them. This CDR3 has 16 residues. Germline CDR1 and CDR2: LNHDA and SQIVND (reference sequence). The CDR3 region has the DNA TGTGCCAGTAGTATAGGTGCCGGGACAAGAAATGAAAAACTGTTTTTT. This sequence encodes CASSIGAGTRNEKLFF.

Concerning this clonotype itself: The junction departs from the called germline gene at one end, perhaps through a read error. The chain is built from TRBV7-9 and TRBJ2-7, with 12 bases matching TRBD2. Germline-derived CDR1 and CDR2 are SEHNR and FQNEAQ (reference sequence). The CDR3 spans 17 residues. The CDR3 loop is CASSLGLAGKMSYGQYF. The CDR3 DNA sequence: TGTGCCAGCAGCCTCGGACTAGCGGGGAAAATGTCCTACGGGCAGTACTTC.

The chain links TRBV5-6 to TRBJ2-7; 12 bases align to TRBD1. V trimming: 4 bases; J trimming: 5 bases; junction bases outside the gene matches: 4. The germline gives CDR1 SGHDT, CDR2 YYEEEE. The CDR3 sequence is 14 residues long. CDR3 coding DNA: TGTGCCAGCAGCACCGGGACAGGGGGCGACGAGCAGTACTTC. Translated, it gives CASSTGTGGDEQYF.

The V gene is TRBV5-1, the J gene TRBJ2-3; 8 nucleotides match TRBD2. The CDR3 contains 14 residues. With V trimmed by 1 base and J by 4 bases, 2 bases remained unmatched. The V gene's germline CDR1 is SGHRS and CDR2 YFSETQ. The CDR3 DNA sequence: TGCGCCAGCAGCTTGACTAGCGGAGCAGATACGCAGTATTTT. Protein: CASSLTSGADTQYF.